The 22 T cell receptor beta chains given below trace back to one sample, sequenced in a study of a mutant IDH1 vaccine in newly diagnosed glioma. These receptors' antigens are unknown. The time point here: week 11, during vaccination. Every vaccine dose comprised 300 ug of mutant IDH1 20-mer peptide plus topical imiquimod. TCRdb keeps only in-frame clones here, not all; method: immunoSEQ multiplex PCR. The sample lists some 52,000 clones, roughly 90% seen once, with more than 2% in the top ten. Material: PBMCs, obtained from a glioma patient whose treatment included an IDH1 peptide vaccine. Receptors originate from a man aged 45 to 65 with glioma.

The V and J genes are TRBV7-8 and TRBJ2-5; D is perhaps TRBD1 or TRBD2 (5 bases each). Germline lookup yields CDR1 SGHVS and CDR2 FQNEAQ. Between the trimmed V and J ends, which lost 4 bases and 4 bases, there was a span of 16 bases. The CDR3 totals 15 residues. The CDR3 loop is CASSWWDRGLETQYF. As DNA, the CDR3 is TGTGCCAGCAGCTGGTGGGACCGAGGGTTAGAGACCCAGTACTTC.

V is TRBV5-8 and J is TRBJ2-7; 7 bases agree with TRBD1. CDR1 is SGHTS and CDR2 is YDEGEE in the germline V gene. Unmatched junction bases numbered 4, after V lost 7 bases and J lost 0 bases. CDR3 length equals 13 residues. The CDR3 nucleotides read TGTGCCAGCGAAGGGGACAGCTCCTACGAGCAGTACTTC. It is translated as CASEGDSSYEQYF.

This rearrangement joins TRBV2 to TRBJ2-7; 9 bases line up with TRBD2. Germline CDR1 is SNHLY and CDR2 is FYNNEI. CDR3 length: 17 residues. J gave up 1 base and V 7 bases, and 14 bases lay outside the gene matches. Written as DNA, the CDR3 is TGTGCCAGCATTGTGGGGCGGGAGGGCCCCGGGTCCTACGAGCAGTACTTC. Amino acid sequence: CASIVGREGPGSYEQYF.

This sequence joins TRBV5-1 and TRBJ2-3; 13 nucleotides align to TRBD2. The V gene's germline CDR1 is SGHRS and CDR2 YFSETQ. There are 18 residues in the CDR3. The V segment lost 4 bases and the J segment 2 bases; nucleotides outside the gene matches: 10. The CDR3 is CASSNGLAGALITDTQYF. In DNA, the CDR3 is TGCGCCAGCAGCAATGGACTAGCGGGGGCGTTGATCACAGATACGCAGTATTTT. The full variable domain, with the rest looked up from reference TRBV5-1 and TRBJ2-3, is KAGVTQTPRYLIKTRGQQVTLSCSPISGHRSVSWYQQTPGQGLQFLFEYFSETQRNKGNFPGRFSGRQFSNSRSEMNVSTLELGDSALYLCASSNGLAGALITDTQYFGPGTRLTVL.

The chain recombines TRBV7-8 with TRBJ2-5; D remains unclear. CDR1 SGHVS and CDR2 FQNEAQ come from the germline V gene. Trimming shortened V by 1 base and J by 3 bases, and 9 bases separated the two germline ends. This CDR3 is built from 14 residues. CDR3 coding DNA: TGTGCCAGCAGCTTAGAACCCAGAGAAGAGACCCAGTACTTC. Protein product: CASSLEPREETQYF.

This rearrangement joins TRBV18 to TRBJ2-7; D uncertain. Germline-derived CDR1 and CDR2 are KGHSH and LQKENI. The CDR3 length is 13 residues. V lost 3 bases and J 2 bases, leaving 8 bases between the germline ends. The CDR3 DNA follows: TGTGCCAGCTCACCTTCTCAGACCTACGAGCAGTACTTC. It encodes CASSPSQTYEQYF.

The chain employs TRBV7-2 and TRBJ2-3, with a possible D match to TRBD1 (6 bases). CDR1 is SGHTA and CDR2 is FQGNSA in the germline V gene. This CDR3 has 14 amino acids. V lost 2 bases to trimming and J lost 4 bases, with 10 bases between them. The CDR3, as DNA: TGTGCCAGCAGCTTAACAGGGAGCCCAGATACGCAGTATTTT. Protein product: CASSLTGSPDTQYF.

This clone showed up just once. The chain recombines TRBV9 with TRBJ1-4; TRBD1 agrees at 11 bases. The CDR3 has 17 residues. Germline V gives CDR1 SGDLS, CDR2 YYNGEE. The V segment lost 2 bases and the J segment 6 bases; nucleotides outside the gene matches: 9. The CDR3 DNA follows: TGTGCCAGCAGCGTCCGGGACAGGGGGGTTTTGGATGAAAAACTGTTTTTT. It yields the protein CASSVRDRGVLDEKLFF.

CDR3 in DNA: TGTGCCAGCAGCGCGGGGCTCAATGAGCAGTTCTTC. Translation gives CASSAGLNEQFF. The chain uses TRBV13 and TRBJ2-1; the D gene is possibly TRBD2 (6 bases). This CDR3 contains 12 residues. Germline lookup yields CDR1 PRHDT and CDR2 FYEKMQ (reference sequence). Trimming removed 5 bases from V and 6 bases from J, with 8 bases in between. The full variable domain, its missing parts supplied by reference TRBV13 and TRBJ2-1, is AAGVIQSPRHLIKEKRETATLKCYPIPRHDTVYWYQQGPGQDPQFLISFYEKMQSDKGSIPDRFSAQQFSDYHSELNMSSLELGDSALYFCASSAGLNEQFFGPGTRLTVL.

The chain links TRBV5-1 to TRBJ1-2; D is uncertain. Germline V gene sequence: CDR1 SGHRS, CDR2 YFSETQ. Trimming cost V 0 bases and J 8 bases, with 14 bases left between them. The length of the CDR3 is 14 residues. CDR3 loop: CASSLALGREGYTF. The CDR3 DNA sequence: TGCGCCAGCAGCTTGGCATTAGGCAGAGAAGGCTACACCTTC.

This rearrangement joins TRBV10-3 to TRBJ1-5; TRBD1 is a possible D gene (5 bases). Looked up from germline, CDR1 is ENHRY and CDR2 is SYGVKD. This CDR3 is built from 15 residues. Deletions cut 4 bases from V and 10 bases from J, with 20 bases between. CDR3 sequence (DNA): TGTGCCATCAGTGCAGGGCAGGTAGTCAGTTCACCCCAGCATTTT. This sequence encodes CAISAGQVVSSPQHF.

This chain uses TRBV20-1 with TRBJ1-4; D may be TRBD1 (6 bases). Trimming removed 3 bases at V and 7 bases at J, with 6 bases between. Germline V gene lookup returns CDR1 DFQATT and CDR2 SNEGSKA (reference sequence). The CDR3 has 11 amino acids. CDR3 amino acids: CSARDSEKLFF. The CDR3 DNA reads TGCAGTGCTAGGGACAGTGAAAAACTGTTTTTT.

The rearrangement links TRBV7-2 to TRBJ2-2; D ambiguous. V gave up 1 base and J gave up 2 bases, with 5 bases separating them. CDR1 is SGHTA, CDR2 FQGNSA, per germline. The CDR3 totals 14 residues. The CDR3 is CASSLGRNTGELFF. In DNA form, the CDR3 reads TGTGCCAGCAGCTTAGGGCGAAACACCGGGGAGCTGTTTTTT.

The rearrangement links TRBV5-6 to TRBJ2-1; D assignment may be TRBD1 or TRBD2 (6 bases each). The germline V and J ends were trimmed by 7 bases and 9 bases, with 17 bases remaining between them. This CDR3 has 13 residues. Germline loops: CDR1 SGHDT, CDR2 YYEEEE. The CDR3, as DNA: TGTGCCAGCGGGGGGCGGAGTCGTTCTGAGCAGTTCTTC. Translating gives CASGGRSRSEQFF.

The chain carries TRBV6-4 and TRBJ1-1; the D gene is possibly TRBD1 (5 bases). The CDR3 extends over 14 amino acids. The ends were cut back, 8 bases at V and 4 bases at J, with 17 bases in the middle. The germline CDR1 and CDR2 sequences are MRHNA and SNTAGT. Here the CDR3 DNA reads TGTGCCAGCCACTCTGGAGGGGCCGGCACTGAAGCTTTCTTT. Its translation is CASHSGGAGTEAFF.

This chain uses TRBV11-2 with TRBJ1-5, with D tentatively TRBD1 (5 bases). Germline CDR1 is SGHAT and CDR2 is FQNNGV. The CDR3 spans 14 residues. Deletions cut 1 base from V and 5 bases from J, with 9 bases between. The CDR3 region is CASSLAPGYQPQHF. The CDR3 region has the DNA TGTGCCAGCAGCTTAGCCCCAGGGTATCAGCCCCAGCATTTT. The whole variable domain, filled in from reference TRBV11-2 and TRBJ1-5, reads EAGVAQSPRYKIIEKRQSVAFWCNPISGHATLYWYQQILGQGPKLLIQFQNNGVVDDSQLPKDRFSAERLKGVDSTLKIQPAKLEDSAVYLCASSLAPGYQPQHFGDGTRLSIL.

The chain recombines TRBV19 with TRBJ2-3, with 8 bases fitting TRBD1. Germline V CDR1 and CDR2: LNHDA, SQIVND (reference sequence). CDR3 length: 13 residues. The trim removed 9 bases at V and 3 bases at J, leaving 5 bases unmatched. This chain's CDR3 is CASGQGRTDTQYF. The CDR3 nucleotides read TGTGCCAGCGGACAGGGACGAACAGATACGCAGTATTTT.

This rearrangement joins TRBV28 to TRBJ2-7, with TRBD1 matching 8 bases. The CDR3 consists of 16 residues. The junction had 10 bases not matched to a gene; V was cut back by 6 bases and J by 0 bases. The V gene's germline CDR1 is MDHEN and CDR2 SYDVKM. The CDR3 region has the DNA TGTGCCAGCAGCGGCAGTGGGACAGGCGACTCCTACGAGCAGTACTTC. Protein sequence: CASSGSGTGDSYEQYF.

The genes are TRBV9 and TRBJ2-5; D unclear. The J call may not be correct, given that the DNA end is closer to TRBJ2-7. Germline V CDR1 and CDR2: SGDLS, YYNGEE. The CDR3 is 10 amino acids. The CDR3 nucleotides read TGTGCCAGCAGCGTAGCCGAGCAGTACTTC. It translates to CASSVAEQYF.

This clone showed up just once. The chain is built from TRBV6-5 and TRBJ1-1; D not certain. From germline, CDR1 is MNHEY and CDR2 SVGAGI. The V gene lost 7 bases and the J gene lost 5 bases, with 14 bases spanning the gap. There are 13 residues in the CDR3. The CDR3 loop reads CASTIGSGTEAFF. DNA of the CDR3: TGTGCCAGCACCATAGGGTCGGGGACTGAAGCTTTCTTT.

The V gene is TRBV13, the J gene TRBJ2-2; D gene uncertain. Germline CDR1 PRHDT, CDR2 FYEKMQ (reference sequence). The CDR3 loop spans 15 amino acids. With 2 bases removed from V and 0 bases from J, the gap between germline ends came to 7 bases. This CDR3 reads CASSLRVPNTGELFF. CDR3 DNA sequence: TGTGCCAGCAGCTTACGGGTCCCGAACACCGGGGAGCTGTTTTTT.

The J gene is TRBJ2-7, the V gene TRBV28; TRBD1 aligns across 8 bases. Trimming took 6 bases from V and 2 from J; bases not matched to a gene: 9. From germline, CDR1 is MDHEN and CDR2 SYDVKM. The CDR3 consists of 15 residues. This CDR3 reads CASRMGQAPTYEQYF. The DNA for the CDR3 is TGTGCCAGCAGGATGGGACAGGCCCCTACCTACGAGCAGTACTTC.